The T cell receptor beta chain under discussion was sequenced for a study of OX40 agonist ivuxolimab in advanced cancers. Study-level results: The mean number of expanded clones was higher in CD8+ T cells than in CD4+.

At baseline, cycle 4 day 1, and cycle 7 day 1, blood was sampled. Produced via immunoSEQ multiplex PCR; TCRdb's table is partial and in-frame only. This table has roughly 92,000 clones, almost 90% appearing once. Worth noting for this clone: What it binds is not known.

The material sequenced was CD4+ or CD8+ T cells sorted from blood, taken in a trial of the OX40 agonist ivuxolimab. The receptor's source is an adult with an advanced solid tumor such as melanoma, head and neck, liver or kidney cancer.

The CDR3 loop reads CASSERTSGRASTDTQYF. CDR3 in DNA: TGTGCCAGCAGCGAAAGGACTAGCGGGAGGGCCTCTACAGATACGCAGTATTTT. The chain combines TRBV9 with TRBJ2-3; TRBD2 agrees at 15 bases. In germline, CDR1 is SGDLS, CDR2 YYNGEE. V was clipped by 3 bases and J by 3 bases; unmatched bases: 8. The CDR3 has 18 amino acids.